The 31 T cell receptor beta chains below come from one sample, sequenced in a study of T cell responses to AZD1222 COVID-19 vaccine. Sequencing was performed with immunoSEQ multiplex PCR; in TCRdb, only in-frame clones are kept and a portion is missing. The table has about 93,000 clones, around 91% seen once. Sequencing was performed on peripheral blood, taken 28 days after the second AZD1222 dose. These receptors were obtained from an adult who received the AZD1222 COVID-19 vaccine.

The CDR3 sequence: CASNLNSATNEKLFF. In DNA form, the CDR3 reads TGTGCCAGCAACTTAAACAGTGCAACTAATGAAAAACTGTTTTTT. The rearrangement joins TRBV5-5 to TRBJ1-4, with D unresolved. Germline V CDR1 and CDR2: SGHKS, YYEKEE (reference sequence). CDR3 size: 15 residues. V lost 6 bases, J lost 0 bases, and 12 bases lay in between.

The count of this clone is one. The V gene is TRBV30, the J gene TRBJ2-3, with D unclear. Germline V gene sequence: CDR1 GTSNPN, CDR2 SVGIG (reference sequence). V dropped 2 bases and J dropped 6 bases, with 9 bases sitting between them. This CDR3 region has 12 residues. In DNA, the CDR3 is TGTGCCTGGAGTCCAAGCAGGGATACGCAGTATTTT. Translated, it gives CAWSPSRDTQYF.

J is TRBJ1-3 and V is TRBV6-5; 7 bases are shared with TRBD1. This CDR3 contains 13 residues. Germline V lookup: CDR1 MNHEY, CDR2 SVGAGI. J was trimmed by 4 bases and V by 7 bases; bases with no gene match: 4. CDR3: CASKGALGNTIYF. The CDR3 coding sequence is TGTGCCAGCAAGGGGGCGCTCGGAAACACCATATATTTT.

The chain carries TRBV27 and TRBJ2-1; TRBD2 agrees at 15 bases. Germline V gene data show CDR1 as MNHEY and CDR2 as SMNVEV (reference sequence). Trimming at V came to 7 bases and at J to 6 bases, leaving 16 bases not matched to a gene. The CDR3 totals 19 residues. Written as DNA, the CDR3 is TGTGCCAGCATACCGGGACTAGCGGGAGGCAGCATTAAGGTCAATGAGCAGTTCTTC. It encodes CASIPGLAGGSIKVNEQFF.

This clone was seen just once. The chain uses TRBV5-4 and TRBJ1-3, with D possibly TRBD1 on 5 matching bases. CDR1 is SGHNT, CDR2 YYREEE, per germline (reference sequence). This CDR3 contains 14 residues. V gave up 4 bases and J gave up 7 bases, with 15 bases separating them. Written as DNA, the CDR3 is TGTGCCAGCAGCCCGGGACTTTCCCGGAACACCATATATTTT. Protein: CASSPGLSRNTIYF. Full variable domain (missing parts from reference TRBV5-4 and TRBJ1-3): ETGVTQSPTHLIKTRGQQVTLRCSSQSGHNTVSWYQQALGQGPQFIFQYYREEENGRGNFPPRFSGLQFPNYSSELNVNALELDDSALYLCASSPGLSRNTIYFGEGSWLTVV.

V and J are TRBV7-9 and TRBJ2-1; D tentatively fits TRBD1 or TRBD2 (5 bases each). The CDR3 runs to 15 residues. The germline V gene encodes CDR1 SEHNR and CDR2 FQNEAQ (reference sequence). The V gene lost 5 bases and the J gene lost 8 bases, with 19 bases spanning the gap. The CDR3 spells CASSHGKHRGDEQFF. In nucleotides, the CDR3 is TGTGCCAGCAGCCACGGGAAGCATAGAGGGGATGAGCAGTTCTTC. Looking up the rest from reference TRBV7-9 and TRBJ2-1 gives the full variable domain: DTGVSQNPRHKITKRGQNVTFRCDPISEHNRLYWYRQTLGQGPEFLTYFQNEAQLEKSRLLSDRFSAERPKGSFSTLEIQRTEQGDSAMYLCASSHGKHRGDEQFFGPGTRLTVL.

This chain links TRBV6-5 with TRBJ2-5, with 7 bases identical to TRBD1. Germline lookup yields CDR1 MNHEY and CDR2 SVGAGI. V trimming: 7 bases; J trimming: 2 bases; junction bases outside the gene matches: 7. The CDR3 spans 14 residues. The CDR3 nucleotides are TGTGCCAGCACCAAAGGGGGCACGCAAGAGACCCAGTACTTC. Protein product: CASTKGGTQETQYF.

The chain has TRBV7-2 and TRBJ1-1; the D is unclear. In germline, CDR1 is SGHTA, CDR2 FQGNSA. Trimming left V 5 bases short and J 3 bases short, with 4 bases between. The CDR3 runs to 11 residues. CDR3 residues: CASSVYTEAFF. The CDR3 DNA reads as TGTGCCAGCAGCGTTTACACTGAAGCTTTCTTT.

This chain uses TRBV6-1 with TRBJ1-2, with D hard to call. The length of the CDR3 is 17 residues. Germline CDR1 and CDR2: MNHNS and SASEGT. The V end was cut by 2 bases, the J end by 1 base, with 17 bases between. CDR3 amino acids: CASSEPRASSGNYGYTF. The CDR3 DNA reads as TGTGCCAGCAGTGAACCCCGGGCGAGTTCGGGTAACTATGGCTACACCTTC.

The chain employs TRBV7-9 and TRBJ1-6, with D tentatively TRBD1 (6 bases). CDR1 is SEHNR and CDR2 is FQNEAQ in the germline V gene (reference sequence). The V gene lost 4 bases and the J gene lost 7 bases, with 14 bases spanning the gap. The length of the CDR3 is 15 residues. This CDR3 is CASSSRDKWNSPLHF. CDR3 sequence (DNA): TGTGCCAGCAGCTCCCGGGACAAGTGGAATTCACCCCTCCACTTT. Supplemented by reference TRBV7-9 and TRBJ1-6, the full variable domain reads DTGVSQNPRHKITKRGQNVTFRCDPISEHNRLYWYRQTLGQGPEFLTYFQNEAQLEKSRLLSDRFSAERPKGSFSTLEIQRTEQGDSAMYLCASSSRDKWNSPLHFGNGTRLTVT.

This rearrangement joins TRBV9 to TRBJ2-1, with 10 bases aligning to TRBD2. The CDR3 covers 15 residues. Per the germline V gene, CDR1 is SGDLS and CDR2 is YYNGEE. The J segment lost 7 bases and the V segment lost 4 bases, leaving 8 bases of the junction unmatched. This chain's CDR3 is CASSTSGGVTNEQFF. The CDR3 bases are TGTGCCAGCAGCACAAGCGGGGGGGTGACGAATGAGCAGTTCTTC.

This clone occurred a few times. The CDR3 DNA reads TGTGCCAGCTCATTCCGGGACAGGAGCGACGGGACTGAAGCTTTCTTT. Encoded protein: CASSFRDRSDGTEAFF. The chain links TRBV18 to TRBJ1-1; 8 bases fit TRBD1. Trimming took 5 bases from V and 5 from J; bases not matched to a gene: 13. The CDR3 is 16 amino acids. The germline V gene has CDR1 KGHSH and CDR2 LQKENI.

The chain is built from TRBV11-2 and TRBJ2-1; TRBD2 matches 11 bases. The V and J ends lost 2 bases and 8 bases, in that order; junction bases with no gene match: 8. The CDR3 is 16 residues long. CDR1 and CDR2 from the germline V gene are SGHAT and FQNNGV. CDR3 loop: CASSLRVAGGWDEQFF. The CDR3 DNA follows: TGTGCCAGCAGCTTAAGAGTAGCGGGAGGGTGGGATGAGCAGTTCTTC.

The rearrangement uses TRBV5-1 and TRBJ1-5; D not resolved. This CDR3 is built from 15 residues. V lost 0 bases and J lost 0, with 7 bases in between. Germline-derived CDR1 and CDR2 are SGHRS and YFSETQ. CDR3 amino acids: CASSLDGISNQPQHF. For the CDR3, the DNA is TGCGCCAGCAGCTTGGACGGCATTAGCAATCAGCCCCAGCATTTT.

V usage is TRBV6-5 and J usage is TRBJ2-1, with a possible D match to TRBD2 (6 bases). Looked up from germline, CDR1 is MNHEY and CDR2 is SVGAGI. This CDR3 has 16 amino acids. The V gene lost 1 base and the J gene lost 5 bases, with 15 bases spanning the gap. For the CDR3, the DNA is TGTGCCAGCAGTTACTTCCCCGAACCTAGCGACAATGAGCAGTTCTTC. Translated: CASSYFPEPSDNEQFF.

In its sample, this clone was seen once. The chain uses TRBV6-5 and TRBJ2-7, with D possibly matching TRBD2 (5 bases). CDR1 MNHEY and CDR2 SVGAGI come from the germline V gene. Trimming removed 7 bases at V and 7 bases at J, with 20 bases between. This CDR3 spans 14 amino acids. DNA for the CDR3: TGTGCCAGCACCCCTAGGGAACTAGTTTGGGAGCAGTACTTC. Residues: CASTPRELVWEQYF.

The CDR3 loop reads CASSQPRKTNTGELFF. The CDR3 DNA reads TGTGCCAGCAGTCAGCCGCGGAAGACGAACACCGGGGAGCTGTTTTTT. The J gene is TRBJ2-2, the V gene TRBV27, with D unresolved. The CDR3 spans 16 residues. The V gene's germline CDR1 is MNHEY and CDR2 SMNVEV (reference sequence). Trimming stripped 5 bases from V and 0 bases from J, with 13 bases between.

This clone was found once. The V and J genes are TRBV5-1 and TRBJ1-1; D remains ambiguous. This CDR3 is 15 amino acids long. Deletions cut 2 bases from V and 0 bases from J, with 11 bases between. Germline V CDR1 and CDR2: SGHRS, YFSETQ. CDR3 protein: CASSLGQLMNTEAFF. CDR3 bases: TGCGCCAGCAGCTTAGGGCAGCTCATGAACACTGAAGCTTTCTTT.

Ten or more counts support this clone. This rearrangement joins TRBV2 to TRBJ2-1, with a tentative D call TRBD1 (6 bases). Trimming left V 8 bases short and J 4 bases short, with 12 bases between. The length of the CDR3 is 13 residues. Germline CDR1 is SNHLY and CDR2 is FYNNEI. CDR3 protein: CASGTTGYNEQFF. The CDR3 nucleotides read TGTGCCAGCGGAACTACAGGGTACAATGAGCAGTTCTTC. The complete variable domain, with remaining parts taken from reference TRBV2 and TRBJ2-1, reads EPEVTQTPSHQVTQMGQEVILRCVPISNHLYFYWYRQILGQKVEFLVSFYNNEISEKSEIFDDQFSVERPDGSNFTLKIRSTKLEDSAMYFCASGTTGYNEQFFGPGTRLTVL.

The CDR3 region has the DNA TGTGCCACCAGCAGAGATCCTTGGCAGACAGATACGCAGTATTTT. Residues: CATSRDPWQTDTQYF. The V call is TRBV15, the J call TRBJ2-3, with D hard to call. Per the germline V gene, CDR1 is LNHNV and CDR2 is YYDKDF (reference sequence). This CDR3 comprises 15 residues. The V and J ends lost 0 bases and 3 bases respectively, with 10 bases between them.

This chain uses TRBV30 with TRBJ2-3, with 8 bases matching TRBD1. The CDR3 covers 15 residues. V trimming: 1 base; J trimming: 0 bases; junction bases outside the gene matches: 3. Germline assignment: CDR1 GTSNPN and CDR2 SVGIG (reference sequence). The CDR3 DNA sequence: TGTGCCTGGAGTGGACAGGGGCCTAGCACAGATACGCAGTATTTT. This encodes CAWSGQGPSTDTQYF.

The CDR3 sequence: CASSVNPGETQYF. The CDR3, as DNA: TGTGCCAGCAGCGTAAACCCGGGGGAGACCCAGTACTTC. The chain combines TRBV9 with TRBJ2-5; the D gene is possibly TRBD2 (5 bases). CDR1 and CDR2 (germline): SGDLS, YYNGEE. There are 13 residues in the CDR3. The V end lost 1 base, the J end lost 5 bases, and 9 bases lay between the germline ends.

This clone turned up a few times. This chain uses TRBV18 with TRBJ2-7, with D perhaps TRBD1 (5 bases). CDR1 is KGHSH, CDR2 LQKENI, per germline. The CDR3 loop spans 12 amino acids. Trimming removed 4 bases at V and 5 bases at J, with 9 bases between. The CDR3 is CASSQGFNEQYF. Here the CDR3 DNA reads TGTGCCAGCTCACAGGGGTTCAACGAGCAGTACTTC. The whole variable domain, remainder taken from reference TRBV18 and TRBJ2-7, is NAGVMQNPRHLVRRRGQEARLRCSPMKGHSHVYWYRQLPEEGLKFMVYLQKENIIDESGMPKERFSAEFPKEGPSILRIQQVVRGDSAAYFCASSQGFNEQYFGPGTRLTVT.

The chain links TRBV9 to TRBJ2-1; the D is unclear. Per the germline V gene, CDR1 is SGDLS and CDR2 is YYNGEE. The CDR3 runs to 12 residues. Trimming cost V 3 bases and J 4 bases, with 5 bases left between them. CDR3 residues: CASSAGYNEQFF. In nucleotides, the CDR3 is TGTGCCAGCAGCGCCGGATACAATGAGCAGTTCTTC.

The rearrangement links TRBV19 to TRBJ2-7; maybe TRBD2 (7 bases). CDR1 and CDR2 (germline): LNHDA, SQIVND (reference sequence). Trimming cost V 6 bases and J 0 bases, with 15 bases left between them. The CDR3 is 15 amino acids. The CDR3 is CASREGGGFSYEQYF. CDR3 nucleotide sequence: TGTGCCAGTAGAGAGGGCGGGGGCTTCTCCTACGAGCAGTACTTC.

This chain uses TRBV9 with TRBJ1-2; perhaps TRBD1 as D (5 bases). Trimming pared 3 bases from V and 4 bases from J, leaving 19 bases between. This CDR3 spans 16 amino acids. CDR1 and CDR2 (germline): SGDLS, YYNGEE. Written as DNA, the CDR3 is TGTGCCAGCAGCGAGGGCCTTCCAGGGTTCGGCTATGGCTACACCTTC. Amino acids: CASSEGLPGFGYGYTF. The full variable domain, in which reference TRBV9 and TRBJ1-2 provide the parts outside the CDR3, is DSGVTQTPKHLITATGQRVTLRCSPRSGDLSVYWYQQSLDQGLQFLIQYYNGEERAKGNILERFSAQQFPDLHSELNLSSLELGDSALYFCASSEGLPGFGYGYTFGSGTRLTVV.

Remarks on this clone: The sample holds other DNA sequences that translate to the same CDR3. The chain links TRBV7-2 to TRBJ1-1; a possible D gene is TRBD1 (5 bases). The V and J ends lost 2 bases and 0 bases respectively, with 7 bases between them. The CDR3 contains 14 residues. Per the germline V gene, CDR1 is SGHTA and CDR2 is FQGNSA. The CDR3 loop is CASSLYRLNTEAFF. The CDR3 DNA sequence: TGTGCCAGCAGCTTATACAGGCTGAACACTGAAGCTTTCTTT. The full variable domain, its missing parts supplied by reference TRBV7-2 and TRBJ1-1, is GAGVSQSPSNKVTEKGKDVELRCDPISGHTALYWYRQSLGQGLEFLIYFQGNSAPDKSGLPSDRFSAERTGGSVSTLTIQRTQQEDSAVYLCASSLYRLNTEAFFGQGTRLTVV.

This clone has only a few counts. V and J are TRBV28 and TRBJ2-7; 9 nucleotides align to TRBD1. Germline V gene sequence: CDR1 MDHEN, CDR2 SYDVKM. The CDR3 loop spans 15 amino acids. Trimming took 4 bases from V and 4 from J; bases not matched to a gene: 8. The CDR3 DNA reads TGTGCCAGCAGTTCCTCGGGACAGGGTTTATACGAGCAGTACTTC. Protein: CASSSSGQGLYEQYF.

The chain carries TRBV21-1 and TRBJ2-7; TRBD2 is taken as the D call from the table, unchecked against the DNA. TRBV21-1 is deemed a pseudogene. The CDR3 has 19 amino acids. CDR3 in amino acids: CASSKLLAPVPIGPYEQYF. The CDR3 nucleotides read TGTGCCAGCAGCAAGCTACTAGCGCCCGTACCCATAGGGCCATACGAGCAGTACTTC.

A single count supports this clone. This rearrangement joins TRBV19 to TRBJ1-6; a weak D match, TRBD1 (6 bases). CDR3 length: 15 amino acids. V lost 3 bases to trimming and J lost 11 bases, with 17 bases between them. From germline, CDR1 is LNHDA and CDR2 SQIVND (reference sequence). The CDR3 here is CASSIGNRVATPLHF. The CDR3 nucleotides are TGTGCCAGTAGTATCGGGAACAGGGTAGCGACACCCCTCCACTTT.

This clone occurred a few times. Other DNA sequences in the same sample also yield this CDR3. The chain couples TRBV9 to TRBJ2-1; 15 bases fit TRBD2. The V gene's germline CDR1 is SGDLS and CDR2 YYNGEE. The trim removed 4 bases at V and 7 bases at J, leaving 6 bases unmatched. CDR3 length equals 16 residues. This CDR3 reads CASSPGLAGGQNEQFF. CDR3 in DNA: TGTGCCAGCAGCCCCGGACTAGCGGGAGGGCAGAATGAGCAGTTCTTC.